One sample yielded the 32 T cell receptor beta chains listed below, sequenced in a study of blood T cell repertoires in COVID-19. Repertoires were generated with immunoSEQ multiplex PCR, while TCRdb's copy carries only in-frame clones and drops some. The table has around 300,000 clones, around 88% seen once. Sequencing was carried out using peripheral blood. The receptor set was obtained from a man aged 25-45 years with active or convalescent COVID-19.

The chain carries TRBV24-1 and TRBJ1-5; TRBD1 is a possible D gene (6 bases). Per germline, CDR1 KGHDR and CDR2 SFDVKD. Trimming stripped 6 bases from V and 3 bases from J, with 11 bases between. The CDR3 runs to 14 residues. CDR3 region: CATSRSGDNQPQHF. CDR3 nucleotide sequence: TGTGCCACCAGTAGGTCAGGGGACAATCAGCCCCAGCATTTT.

This clone was seen a few times. The chain links TRBV20-1 to TRBJ2-3, with D maybe TRBD2 (5 bases). The CDR3 length is 11 residues. Trimming shortened V by 4 bases and J by 14 bases, and 16 bases separated the two germline ends. Germline assignment: CDR1 DFQATT and CDR2 SNEGSKA (reference sequence). The CDR3: CSAKSGLGRYF. The CDR3 coding sequence is TGCAGTGCTAAAAGCGGCCTAGGCCGGTATTTT.

The gene calls are TRBV7-2 and TRBJ2-1; D call uncertain. The CDR3 loop spans 13 amino acids. Trimming shortened V by 3 bases and J by 2 bases, and 5 bases separated the two germline ends. CDR1 and CDR2 (germline): SGHTA, FQGNSA. CDR3: CASSFTTYNEQFF. CDR3 sequence (DNA): TGTGCCAGCAGCTTTACTACCTACAATGAGCAGTTCTTC.

This clone was recorded only once. The rearrangement joins TRBV11-2 to TRBJ2-3; D remains ambiguous. The V and J ends lost 5 bases and 2 bases respectively, with 14 bases between them. Looked up from germline, CDR1 is SGHAT and CDR2 is FQNNGV. The CDR3 covers 15 residues. The CDR3 reads CASSPLRGSTDTQYF. CDR3 coding DNA: TGTGCCAGCAGCCCCCTACGAGGATCCACAGATACGCAGTATTTT. Combining the CDR3 with reference TRBV11-2 and TRBJ2-3 gives the whole variable domain EAGVAQSPRYKIIEKRQSVAFWCNPISGHATLYWYQQILGQGPKLLIQFQNNGVVDDSQLPKDRFSAERLKGVDSTLKIQPAKLEDSAVYLCASSPLRGSTDTQYFGPGTRLTVL.

This sequence joins TRBV11-1 and TRBJ1-1; 9 bases line up with TRBD1. Germline CDR1 is SGHAT and CDR2 is FQDESV (reference sequence). CDR3 size: 15 residues. Losses at the gene ends were 1 base for V and 1 base for J; bases not matched to a gene: 1. The CDR3: CASSLEDRGNTEAFF. CDR3 DNA sequence: TGTGCCAGCAGCTTAGAGGACAGGGGGAACACTGAAGCTTTCTTT. The variable domain in full, with the rest retrieved from reference TRBV11-1 and TRBJ1-1, is EAEVAQSPRYKITEKSQAVAFWCDPISGHATLYWYRQILGQGPELLVQFQDESVVDDSQLPKDRFSAERLKGVDSTLKIQPAELGDSAMYLCASSLEDRGNTEAFFGQGTRLTVV.

The chain links TRBV18 to TRBJ2-3, with unresolved D. From germline, CDR1 is KGHSH and CDR2 LQKENI. The CDR3 consists of 17 residues. V was trimmed by 0 bases and J by 4 bases, leaving 17 bases between them. The chain's CDR3 is CASSPPSPSEYSDTQYF. CDR3 bases: TGTGCCAGCTCACCACCAAGTCCTAGTGAATATTCAGATACGCAGTATTTT.

The chain recombines TRBV7-6 with TRBJ2-1; 13 nucleotides match TRBD2. The V segment lost 5 bases and the J segment 8 bases; nucleotides outside the gene matches: 12. CDR3 length: 17 residues. In germline, CDR1 is SGHVS, CDR2 FNYEAQ. CDR3 bases: TGTGCCAGCAGCCCGACCGGGACTAGCGGGATGGGTGATGAGCAGTTCTTC. It is translated as CASSPTGTSGMGDEQFF.

The chain carries TRBV19 and TRBJ1-5, with TRBD1 matching over 8 bases. V trimming: 3 bases; J trimming: 5 bases; junction bases outside the gene matches: 9. This CDR3 is built from 16 residues. CDR1 and CDR2 from the germline V gene are LNHDA and SQIVND (reference sequence). The CDR3 nucleotides read TGTGCCAGTAGTATCCGTGGACAGGGCAGCGATCAGCCCCAGCATTTT. This encodes CASSIRGQGSDQPQHF. Looking up the rest from reference TRBV19 and TRBJ1-5 gives the full variable domain: DGGITQSPKYLFRKEGQNVTLSCEQNLNHDAMYWYRQDPGQGLRLIYYSQIVNDFQKGDIAEGYSVSREKKESFPLTVTSAQKNPTAFYLCASSIRGQGSDQPQHFGDGTRLSIL.

The J gene is TRBJ2-4, the V gene TRBV2; TRBD2 matches at 10 bases. Unmatched junction bases numbered 15, after V lost 2 bases and J lost 8 bases. Germline loops: CDR1 SNHLY, CDR2 FYNNEI. The CDR3 runs to 18 residues. CDR3 in DNA: TGTGCCAGCAGTGAACAGGTCCTAGCGGGGGCCCAGTTCGACATTCAGTACTTC. Translated: CASSEQVLAGAQFDIQYF.

V and J are TRBV19 and TRBJ1-6; D is unresolved. Germline V CDR1 and CDR2: LNHDA, SQIVND (reference sequence). V was shortened by 3 bases and J by 0 bases, with 6 bases between the two germline ends. The CDR3 runs to 15 residues. The CDR3 DNA reads as TGTGCCAGTAGTATTGCGAGCTCCTATAATTCACCCCTCCACTTT. This gives the protein CASSIASSYNSPLHF.

The chain joins TRBV7-9 to TRBJ1-2, with a tentative D call TRBD1 (5 bases). Germline V lookup: CDR1 SEHNR, CDR2 FQNEAQ (reference sequence). Trimming took 5 bases from V and 4 from J, leaving 11 bases between them. The CDR3 loop spans 13 amino acids. In DNA form, the CDR3 reads TGTGCCAGCAGCGTACAGGTTTCCTATGGCTACACCTTC. Its protein is CASSVQVSYGYTF.

V usage is TRBV19 and J usage is TRBJ2-3; possibly TRBD2 for D (5 bases). The V gene lost 3 bases and the J gene lost 4 bases, with 17 bases spanning the gap. The CDR3 is 16 residues long. Germline V gene data show CDR1 as LNHDA and CDR2 as SQIVND (reference sequence). The CDR3 is CASSIEGRGGADTQYF. The CDR3, as DNA: TGTGCCAGTAGTATTGAAGGACGAGGAGGAGCAGATACGCAGTATTTT.

This chain joins TRBV9 and TRBJ1-1; the D gene is possibly TRBD1 (6 bases). The CDR3 length is 15 residues. CDR1 is SGDLS, CDR2 YYNGEE, per germline. V lost 4 bases, J lost 1 base, and 14 bases lay in between. CDR3: CASSPQGWRNTEAFF. DNA for the CDR3: TGTGCCAGCAGCCCACAGGGTTGGAGGAACACTGAAGCTTTCTTT.

This clone has a single count. The genes are TRBV7-8 and TRBJ2-5; TRBD1 matches 7 bases. The CDR3 is 13 amino acids. J gave up 4 bases and V 7 bases, and 6 bases lay outside the gene matches. Germline loops: CDR1 SGHVS, CDR2 FQNEAQ. The chain's CDR3 is CASTPWTGETQYF. The CDR3 DNA reads as TGTGCCAGCACCCCCTGGACAGGAGAGACCCAGTACTTC.

The chain employs TRBV20-1 and TRBJ2-1, with 9 bases lining up with TRBD2. V dropped 3 bases and J dropped 14; count of bases not matched to a gene: 8. The CDR3 is made up of 12 amino acids. Germline V gene sequence: CDR1 DFQATT, CDR2 SNEGSKA (reference sequence). For the CDR3, the DNA is TGCAGTGCTAGTTTTCTAGCGGGGAAAGAGTTCTTC. Its protein is CSASFLAGKEFF.

V and J are TRBV5-3 and TRBJ1-4; the D is unclear. TRBV5-3 is an open reading frame whose function is uncertain. V shed 1 base and J shed 3 bases, with 10 bases lying between them. The CDR3 covers 15 residues. CDR3 protein: CARSLPVRANEKLFF. The DNA of the CDR3 is TGTGCCAGAAGCTTGCCGGTCCGGGCTAATGAAAAACTGTTTTTT.

The chain couples TRBV18 to TRBJ2-3, with 9 bases identical to TRBD2. After removal of 4 bases from V and 0 bases from J, the junction contained 5 bases not matched to a gene. The CDR3 sequence is 16 residues long. Germline V CDR1 and CDR2: KGHSH, LQKENI. The CDR3, as DNA: TGTGCCAGCTCACAACTAGCGGGCCCCAGCACAGATACGCAGTATTTT. This sequence encodes CASSQLAGPSTDTQYF. Looking up the rest from reference TRBV18 and TRBJ2-3 gives the full variable domain: NAGVMQNPRHLVRRRGQEARLRCSPMKGHSHVYWYRQLPEEGLKFMVYLQKENIIDESGMPKERFSAEFPKEGPSILRIQQVVRGDSAAYFCASSQLAGPSTDTQYFGPGTRLTVL.

This chain uses TRBV5-5 with TRBJ2-5; D gene ambiguous. The CDR3 runs to 13 residues. In germline, CDR1 is SGHKS, CDR2 YYEKEE (reference sequence). The V end lost 0 bases, the J end lost 4 bases, and 7 bases lay between the germline ends. CDR3 in amino acids: CASSLAGPETQYF. The CDR3 coding sequence is TGTGCCAGCAGCTTGGCAGGCCCAGAGACCCAGTACTTC.

V and J are TRBV6-5 and TRBJ1-5; perhaps TRBD1 as D (5 bases). Germline CDR1 is MNHEY and CDR2 is SVGAGI. V was cut by 7 bases and J by 4 bases, with 11 bases left in between. The CDR3 loop spans 13 amino acids. The CDR3 is CASIGGWNQPQHF. The DNA of the CDR3 is TGTGCCAGCATCGGGGGGTGGAATCAGCCCCAGCATTTT.

This clone is a singleton in its sample. This chain uses TRBV30 with TRBJ2-2; TRBD2 might be the D (6 bases). CDR3 length equals 15 residues. Germline V lookup: CDR1 GTSNPN, CDR2 SVGIG (reference sequence). The V end lost 4 bases, the J end lost 0 bases, and 12 bases lay between the germline ends. The CDR3 region has the DNA TGTGCCTGGACCCCGGGACTGGCGAACACCGGGGAGCTGTTTTTT. Its translation is CAWTPGLANTGELFF.

This chain uses TRBV19 with TRBJ1-4; D unclear. Trimming pared 1 base from V and 3 bases from J, leaving 6 bases between. The length of the CDR3 is 14 residues. Germline V CDR1 and CDR2: LNHDA, SQIVND (reference sequence). CDR3 sequence: CASSIGEANEKLFF. The CDR3 DNA is TGTGCCAGTAGTATAGGCGAGGCTAATGAAAAACTGTTTTTT.

Notes on this clone: Germline and junction disagree at one end, which may indicate a read error. V is TRBV6-6 and J is TRBJ2-7; 10 bases are a match to TRBD1. Germline V lookup: CDR1 MNHNY, CDR2 SVGAGI (reference sequence). This CDR3 region has 14 residues. The CDR3 is CATSGGTGAHEQYF. The CDR3 region has the DNA TGTGCCACCAGTGGCGGGACAGGGGCCCACGAGCAGTACTTC.

J is TRBJ1-2 and V is TRBV16, with TRBD1 matching 10 bases. The germline V gene encodes CDR1 KGHSY and CDR2 FQNENV. Trimming removed 4 bases from V and 2 bases from J; junction bases left unmatched: 16. The length of the CDR3 is 19 residues. The CDR3 DNA sequence: TGTGCCAGCAGCCCCTATTCCCTTTTGGGACAGGGGACGAACTATGGCTACACCTTC. It yields the protein CASSPYSLLGQGTNYGYTF.

The genes are TRBV19 and TRBJ1-6; D perhaps matches TRBD1 (6 bases). CDR3 length: 16 residues. V lost 6 bases, J lost 0 bases, and 12 bases lay in between. The germline V gene has CDR1 LNHDA and CDR2 SQIVND (reference sequence). Here the CDR3 reads CASRVQGSSYNSPLHF. Here the CDR3 DNA reads TGTGCCAGTAGAGTGCAGGGGAGCTCCTATAATTCACCCCTCCACTTT.

The V call is TRBV7-2, the J call TRBJ2-2; D possibly corresponds to TRBD2 (6 bases). CDR3 length equals 14 residues. Per germline, CDR1 SGHTA and CDR2 FQGNSA. V was clipped by 2 bases and J by 5 bases, with 9 bases between them. The CDR3 reads CASSLRRVTGELFF. The CDR3 bases are TGTGCCAGCAGCTTACGGAGGGTAACCGGGGAGCTGTTTTTT.

A word on this clone: Additional DNA sequences in this sample encode the identical CDR3. The chain joins TRBV30 to TRBJ2-2, with TRBD2 identical over 8 bases. CDR1 is GTSNPN and CDR2 is SVGIG in the germline V gene (reference sequence). V was clipped by 4 bases and J by 3 bases; unmatched bases: 4. The CDR3 sequence is 14 residues long. CDR3: CAWTGTRYTGELFF. The DNA of the CDR3 is TGTGCCTGGACCGGGACTAGGTACACCGGGGAGCTGTTTTTT.

This chain connects TRBV5-4 to TRBJ2-5; 9 bases are a match to TRBD2. The CDR3 is 15 residues long. The germline V gene has CDR1 SGHNT and CDR2 YYREEE (reference sequence). The junction had 6 bases not matched to a gene; V was cut back by 4 bases and J by 2 bases. CDR3 amino acids: CASSHMTSGQETQYF. The CDR3 region has the DNA TGTGCCAGCAGCCATATGACTAGCGGACAAGAGACCCAGTACTTC.

J is TRBJ1-1 and V is TRBV6-2 or TRBV6-3, with a weak D call TRBD1 (6 bases). Trimming left V 4 bases short and J 1 base short, with 13 bases between. CDR3 length: 15 residues. CDR1 MNHEY and CDR2 SVGEGT come from the germline V gene. This CDR3 reads CASSWEGDWNTEAFF. The CDR3 DNA reads TGTGCCAGCAGTTGGGAGGGGGACTGGAACACTGAAGCTTTCTTT.

The V gene is TRBV6-5, the J gene TRBJ1-4; a possible D gene is TRBD1 (5 bases). Germline-derived CDR1 and CDR2 are MNHEY and SVGAGI. Trimming pared 10 bases from V and 5 bases from J, leaving 17 bases between. CDR3 length: 14 amino acids. CDR3 protein: CATRRDYGNEKLFF. The CDR3 DNA reads TGTGCCACCAGACGGGACTACGGGAATGAAAAACTGTTTTTT.

The chain combines TRBV4-2 with TRBJ2-7, with 7 bases aligning to TRBD1. J was trimmed by 0 bases and V by 3 bases; bases with no gene match: 8. The germline gives CDR1 LGHNA, CDR2 YNFKEQ. This CDR3 has 16 amino acids. The CDR3: CASSHPGGQTSYEQYF. The CDR3 DNA sequence: TGTGCCAGCAGCCACCCAGGGGGACAGACCTCCTACGAGCAGTACTTC.

This clone has more than one count but fewer than ten. The genes are TRBV3-1 (or the pseudogene TRBV3-2) and TRBJ2-1, with TRBD2 identical over 8 bases. This CDR3 contains 16 residues. V lost 0 bases, J lost 4 bases, and 5 bases stayed unmatched. Germline V gene lookup returns CDR1 LGHDT and CDR2 YNNKEL (reference sequence). The CDR3 here is CASSQEVSGGYNEQFF. The CDR3, as DNA: TGTGCCAGCAGCCAAGAAGTGAGCGGGGGTTACAATGAGCAGTTCTTC.

This chain joins TRBV18 and TRBJ1-1; the D is unclear. This CDR3 comprises 13 residues. CDR1 and CDR2 (germline): KGHSH, LQKENI. V lost 4 bases and J 1 base, leaving 7 bases between the germline ends. The CDR3 sequence is CASSRAGNTEAFF. CDR3 DNA sequence: TGTGCCAGCTCACGGGCGGGGAACACTGAAGCTTTCTTT.